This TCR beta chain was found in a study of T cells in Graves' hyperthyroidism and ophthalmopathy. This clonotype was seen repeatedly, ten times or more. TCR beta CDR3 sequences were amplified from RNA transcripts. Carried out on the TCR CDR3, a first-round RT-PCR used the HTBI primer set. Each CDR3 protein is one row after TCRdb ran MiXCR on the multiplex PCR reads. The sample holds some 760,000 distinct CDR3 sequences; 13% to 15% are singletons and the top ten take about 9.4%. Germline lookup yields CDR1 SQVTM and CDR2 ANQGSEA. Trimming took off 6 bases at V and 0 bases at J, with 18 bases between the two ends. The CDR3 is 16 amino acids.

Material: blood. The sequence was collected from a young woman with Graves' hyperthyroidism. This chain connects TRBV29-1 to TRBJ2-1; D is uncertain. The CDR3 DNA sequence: TGCAGCGTAGGCCGACGCGGCGTACCCTCCTACAATGAGCAGTTCTTC. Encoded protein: CSVGRRGVPSYNEQFF.